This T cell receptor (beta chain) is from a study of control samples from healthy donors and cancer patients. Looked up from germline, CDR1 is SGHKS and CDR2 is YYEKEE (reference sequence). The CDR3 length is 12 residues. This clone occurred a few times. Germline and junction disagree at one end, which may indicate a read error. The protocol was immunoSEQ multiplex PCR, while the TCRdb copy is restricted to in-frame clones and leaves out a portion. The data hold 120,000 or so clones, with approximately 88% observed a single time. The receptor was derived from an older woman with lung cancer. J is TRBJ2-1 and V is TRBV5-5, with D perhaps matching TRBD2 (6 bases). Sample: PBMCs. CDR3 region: CASTPSGLDLIF. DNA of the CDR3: TGTGCCAGCACCCCGTCGGGACTCGATTTGATCTTC.